One and the same sample provided the 3 T cell receptor beta chains below, sequenced in a study of CD4 T cells in relation to SARS-CoV-2 and coronaviruses. Some clones are missing from TCRdb's copy, which holds only in-frame ones; the method was immunoSEQ multiplex PCR. The data show about 22,000 clones, 65% to 70% seen once. Their antigen targets remain unknown. The unexposed donors gave CD4+ T cells in about 2010-2019, prior to COVID-19. After around nine days of culture, CD4+ T cells were isolated. Sequenced: CD4+ T cells from PBMCs, cultured in vitro. The receptors stem from a human donor in good health.

The chain employs TRBV2 and TRBJ2-7; no clear D gene. The CDR3 runs to 11 residues. Germline-derived CDR1 and CDR2 are SNHLY and FYNNEI. Trimming cost V 1 base and J 3 bases, with 1 base left between them. CDR3 region: CASSEGYEQYF. CDR3 sequence (DNA): TGTGCCAGCAGTGAAGGCTACGAGCAGTACTTC.

In its sample, this clone was seen a few times. This chain uses TRBV6-5 with TRBJ1-2, with 9 bases that match TRBD1. Germline-derived CDR1 and CDR2 are MNHEY and SVGAGI. CDR3 size: 14 residues. The trim removed 7 bases at V and 4 bases at J, leaving 7 bases unmatched. The CDR3 sequence: CASTLRTGAYGYTF. The DNA for the CDR3 is TGTGCCAGCACCCTAAGGACAGGGGCCTATGGCTACACCTTC.

This chain links TRBV7-9 with TRBJ1-5; TRBD1 matches at 8 bases. V trimming: 0 bases; J trimming: 6 bases; junction bases outside the gene matches: 4. This CDR3 is built from 15 residues. CDR1 and CDR2 from the germline V gene are SEHNR and FQNEAQ (reference sequence). The CDR3 DNA reads TGTGCCAGCAGCTTAGCCGCAGGGGGCGGTCAGCCCCAGCATTTT. As protein: CASSLAAGGGQPQHF.